This is a list of T cell receptor beta chains from one sample in a study of T cell repertoires and HLA-DP antigens. Sequencing used immunoSEQ multiplex PCR; TCRdb keeps in-frame clones, though not all of them. The sample lists fewer than 95,000 clones; around nine tenths were seen once. No antigen is known for these receptors. Sequenced sample: CD4+ T cells from PBMCs. These receptors were collected from a man aged 50 to 59 in good health and CMV-seronegative. Both conserved end residues are trimmed from each CDR3.

V gene	CDR3 length	J gene	CDR3 protein
TRBV18	15	TRBJ1-6	ASSLTTPDRGLSPLH
TRBV7-2	13	TRBJ2-3	ASSLSDRYTDTQY
TRBV6-5	12	TRBJ1-1	ASRTTGMNTEAF
TRBV15	12	TRBJ2-2	ATSRTGRGGELF
TRBV28	14	TRBJ2-4	ASSLGGLATQGRGY
TRBV7-2	13	TRBJ2-1	ASSLSGIPDNEQF
TRBV9	11	TRBJ2-3	ASSVPTSDTQY
TRBV14	12	TRBJ1-2	ASSQWQGATGYT
TRBV10-3	10	TRBJ2-7	AISDRGYEQY
TRBV6-5	11	.	ASSYKQGYEQY
TRBV5-1	10	TRBJ2-3	ASSLEVDTQY
TRBV6-1	13	TRBJ2-7	ASSGAPSWTYEQY
TRBV7-8	15	TRBJ2-2	ASSLGSWVTNTGELF
TRBV30	10	TRBJ1-1	AWTGSYTEAF
TRBV6-6	12	TRBJ1-1	ASRSGRMNTEAF
TRBV30	11	TRBJ1-6	AWSVPNNSPLH
TRBV19	11	TRBJ1-5	ASSGGSNQPQH
TRBV10-3	12	TRBJ1-1	AISGTGGNTEAF
TRBV2	14	TRBJ2-3	ASSVWAQLATDTQY
TRBV11-2	15	TRBJ2-4	ASSPRTSGVSKNIQY
TRBV10-2	11	TRBJ2-7	ASSDQMVYEQY
TRBV28	12	TRBJ1-1	ASSLSPRQGWAF
TRBV29-1	8	TRBJ2-3	SAQRDTQY
TRBV15	14	TRBJ2-2	ATSRGKRGGLGELF
TRBV6-6	13	TRBJ1-2	ASSYSSSAGNGYT
TRBV4-1	11	TRBJ1-5	ASSLQIDQPQH
TRBV7-2	12	TRBJ2-3	ASSLAGIRDTQY
TRBV6-1	13	TRBJ1-2	ASSEGGGYLYGYT
TRBV5-1	13	TRBJ1-2	ASSPTSGTGNGYT
TRBV13	14	TRBJ1-6	ASKRGGNSYNSPLH
TRBV11-2	9	TRBJ2-1	ASSLGVEQF
TRBV7-9	10	TRBJ2-4	ASSLGGDIQY
TRBV7-8	13	TRBJ1-1	ASSLWGKANTEAF
TRBV14	13	TRBJ2-5	ASSRHQGVQETQY
TRBV19	12	TRBJ2-7	ASSMSGSNYEQY
TRBV5-1	12	TRBJ2-2	ASSRQGDTGELF
TRBV2	12	TRBJ1-1	ASGSRLLNTEAF
TRBV29-1	12	TRBJ1-3	SVVWGSSGNTIY
TRBV29-1	12	TRBJ2-5	SVGPSGGGETQY
TRBV19	12	TRBJ2-2	ASKKAPNTGELF
TRBV4-3	13	TRBJ2-3	ASSQEQGWADTQY
TRBV2	14	TRBJ2-5	ASSEALILAGETQY
TRBV5-1	13	TRBJ2-2	ASSKGATNTGELF
TRBV5-1	13	TRBJ1-1	ASSETGIGNTEAF
TRBV11-2	15	TRBJ2-7	ASSLFRSASGAYEQY
TRBV30	13	TRBJ2-7	AWSVLDRANHEQY
TRBV2	11	TRBJ2-2	ASRRRSTGELF
TRBV5-4	14	TRBJ1-1	ASSDGTLRSVTEAF
TRBV19	14	TRBJ2-1	ASSITGTQTYNEQF